This T cell receptor (beta chain) was obtained from a study of T cell clones after liver transplantation. Study background: Graft-donor-reactive sequences were compared with third-party-reactive TCRbeta sequences from pre-transplant mixed lymphocyte reactions. At least one year of complete immunosuppression withdrawal without enzymes over twice normal defined tolerance. Broader study findings: In a couple of subjects, few donor cells limited the measurable donor-reactive repertoire. Donor-reactive sequences fell more than third party-reactive ones, suggesting partial deletion.

As for this clone: Its specificity is unknown. At the DNA level, this CDR3 is encoded by other sequences in the same sample as well.

Assay: immunoSEQ multiplex PCR; the TCRdb copy retains only in-frame clones and omits some. The sample carries more than 70,000 clones, roughly 83% recorded once. The receptor was derived from a human patient who received a liver transplant. Part of the T cell pool may stem from the graft donor. The source was CD4+ T cells from blood, collected at the 22-month timepoint.

The CDR3 here is CASSPGTGSNQPQHF. The CDR3 coding sequence is TGTGCCAGCTCACCTGGGACAGGAAGCAATCAGCCCCAGCATTTT. This sequence joins TRBV18 and TRBJ1-5, with TRBD1 identical over 8 bases. V dropped 3 bases and J dropped 1; count of bases not matched to a gene: 2. The germline gives CDR1 KGHSH, CDR2 LQKENI. CDR3 length: 15 residues.